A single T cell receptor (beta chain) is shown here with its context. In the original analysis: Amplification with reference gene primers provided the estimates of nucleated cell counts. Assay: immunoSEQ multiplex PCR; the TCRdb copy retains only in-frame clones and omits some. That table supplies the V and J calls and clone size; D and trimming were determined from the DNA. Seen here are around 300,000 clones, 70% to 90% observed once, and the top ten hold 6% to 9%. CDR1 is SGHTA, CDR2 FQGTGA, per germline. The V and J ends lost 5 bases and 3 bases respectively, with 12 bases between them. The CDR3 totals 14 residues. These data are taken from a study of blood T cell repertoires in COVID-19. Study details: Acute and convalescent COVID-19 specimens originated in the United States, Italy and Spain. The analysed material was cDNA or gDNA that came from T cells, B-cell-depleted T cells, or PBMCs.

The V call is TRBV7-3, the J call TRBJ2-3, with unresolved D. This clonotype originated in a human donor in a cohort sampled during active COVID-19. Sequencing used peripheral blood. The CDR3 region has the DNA TGTGCCAGCAGCCCCCGGGTACAAACAGATACGCAGTATTTT. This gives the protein CASSPRVQTDTQYF.